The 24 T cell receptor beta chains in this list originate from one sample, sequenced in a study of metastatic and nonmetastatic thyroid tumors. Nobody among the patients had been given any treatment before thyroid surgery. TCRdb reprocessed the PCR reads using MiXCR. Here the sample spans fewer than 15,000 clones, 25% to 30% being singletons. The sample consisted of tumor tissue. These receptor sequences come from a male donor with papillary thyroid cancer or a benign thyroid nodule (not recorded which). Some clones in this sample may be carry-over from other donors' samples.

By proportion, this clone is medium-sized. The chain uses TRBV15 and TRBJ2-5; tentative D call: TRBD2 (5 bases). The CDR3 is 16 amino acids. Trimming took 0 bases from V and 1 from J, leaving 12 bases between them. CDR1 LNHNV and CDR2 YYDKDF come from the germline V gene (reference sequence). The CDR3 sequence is CATSRDRQRAQETQYF. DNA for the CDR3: TGTGCCACCAGCAGAGATAGGCAGAGGGCCCAAGAGACCCAGTACTTC.

This CDR3 reads CASSFEIREDQPQHF. CDR3 DNA: TGTGCCAGCAGCTTCGAGATCAGGGAGGACCAGCCCCAGCATTTT. V usage is TRBV7-2 and J usage is TRBJ1-5; weak D call: TRBD1 (5 bases). Per germline, CDR1 SGHTA and CDR2 FQGNSA. V was clipped by 3 bases and J by 7 bases, with 16 bases between them. The CDR3 spans 15 residues.

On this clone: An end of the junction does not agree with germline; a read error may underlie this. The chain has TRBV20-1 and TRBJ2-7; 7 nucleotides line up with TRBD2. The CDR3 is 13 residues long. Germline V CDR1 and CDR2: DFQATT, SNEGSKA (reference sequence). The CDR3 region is CSARDGLGDEQYF. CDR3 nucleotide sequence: TGCAGTGCAAGAGATGGACTAGGCGACGAGCAGTACTTC.

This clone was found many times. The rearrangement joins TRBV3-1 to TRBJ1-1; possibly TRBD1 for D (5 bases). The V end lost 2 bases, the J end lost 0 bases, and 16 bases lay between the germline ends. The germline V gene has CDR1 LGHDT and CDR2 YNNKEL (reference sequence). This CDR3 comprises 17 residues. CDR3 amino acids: CASSQSFRETMNTEAFF. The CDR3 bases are TGTGCCAGCAGCCAATCCTTCAGGGAAACCATGAACACTGAAGCTTTCTTT.

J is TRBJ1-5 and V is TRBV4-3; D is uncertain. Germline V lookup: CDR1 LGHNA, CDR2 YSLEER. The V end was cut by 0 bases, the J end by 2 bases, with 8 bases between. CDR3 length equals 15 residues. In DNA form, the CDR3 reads TGCGCCAGCAGCCAAGATTTACCGGGCAATCAGCCCCAGCATTTT. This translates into CASSQDLPGNQPQHF.

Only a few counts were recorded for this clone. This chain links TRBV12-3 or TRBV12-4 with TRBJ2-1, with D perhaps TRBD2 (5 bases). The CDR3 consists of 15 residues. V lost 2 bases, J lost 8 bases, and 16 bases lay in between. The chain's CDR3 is CASSLLAVKRDEQFF. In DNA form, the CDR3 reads TGTGCCAGCAGTTTACTGGCGGTCAAGAGGGATGAGCAGTTCTTC.

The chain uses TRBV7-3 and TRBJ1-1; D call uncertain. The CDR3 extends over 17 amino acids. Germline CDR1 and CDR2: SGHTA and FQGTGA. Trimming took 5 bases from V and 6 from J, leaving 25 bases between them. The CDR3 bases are TGTGCCAGCAGCACCCGACACGGGGTTCTGAGCGTCGCTGAAGCTTTCTTT. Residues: CASSTRHGVLSVAEAFF.

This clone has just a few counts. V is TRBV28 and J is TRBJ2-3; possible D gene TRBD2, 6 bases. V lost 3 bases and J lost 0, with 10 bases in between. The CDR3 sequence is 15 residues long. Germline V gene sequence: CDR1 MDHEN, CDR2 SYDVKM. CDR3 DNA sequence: TGTGCCAGCAGTTTCACGGGAGTTAGCACAGATACGCAGTATTTT. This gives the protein CASSFTGVSTDTQYF.

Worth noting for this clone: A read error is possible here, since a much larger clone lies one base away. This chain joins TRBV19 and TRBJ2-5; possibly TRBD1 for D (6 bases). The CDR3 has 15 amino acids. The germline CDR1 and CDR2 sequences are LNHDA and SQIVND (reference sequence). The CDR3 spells CASSQIDSRGETHYF. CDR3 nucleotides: TGTGCCAGTAGCCAGATTGACTCCAGGGGAGAGACCCACTACTTC.

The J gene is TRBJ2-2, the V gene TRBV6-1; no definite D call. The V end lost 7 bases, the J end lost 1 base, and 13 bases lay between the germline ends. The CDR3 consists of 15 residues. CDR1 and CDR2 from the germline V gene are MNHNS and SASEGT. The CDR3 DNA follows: TGTGCCAGCACCTTAGGGTGGGGGAACACCGGGGAGCTGTTTTTT. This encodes CASTLGWGNTGELFF.

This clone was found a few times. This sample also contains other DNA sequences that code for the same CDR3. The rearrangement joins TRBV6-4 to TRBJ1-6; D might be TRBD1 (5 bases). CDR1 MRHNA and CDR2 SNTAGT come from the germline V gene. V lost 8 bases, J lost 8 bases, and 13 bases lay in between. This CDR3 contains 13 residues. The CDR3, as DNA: TGTGCCAGCTCTGACGGGGCACATTCACCCCTCCACTTT. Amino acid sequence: CASSDGAHSPLHF.

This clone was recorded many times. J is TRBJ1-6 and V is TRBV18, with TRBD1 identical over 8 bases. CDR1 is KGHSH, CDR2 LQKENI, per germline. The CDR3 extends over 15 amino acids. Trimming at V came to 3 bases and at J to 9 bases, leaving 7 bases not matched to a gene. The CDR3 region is CASSPGGTGPSPLHF. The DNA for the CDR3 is TGTGCCAGCTCACCTGGTGGGACAGGACCTTCACCCCTCCACTTT.

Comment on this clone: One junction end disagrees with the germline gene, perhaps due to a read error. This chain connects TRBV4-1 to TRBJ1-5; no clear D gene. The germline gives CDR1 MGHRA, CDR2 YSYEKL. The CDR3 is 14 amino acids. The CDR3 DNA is TGCGCCTGCAGCCAAGATAAGGCAACTCAGCCCCAGCATTTT. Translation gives CACSQDKATQPQHF.

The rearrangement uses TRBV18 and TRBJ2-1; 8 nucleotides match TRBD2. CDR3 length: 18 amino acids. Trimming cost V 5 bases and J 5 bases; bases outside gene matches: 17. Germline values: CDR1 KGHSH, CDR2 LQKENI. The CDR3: CASSSAPLAGLSNNEQFF. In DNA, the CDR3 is TGTGCCAGCTCATCGGCGCCCTTAGCGGGACTTTCTAACAATGAGCAGTTCTTC.

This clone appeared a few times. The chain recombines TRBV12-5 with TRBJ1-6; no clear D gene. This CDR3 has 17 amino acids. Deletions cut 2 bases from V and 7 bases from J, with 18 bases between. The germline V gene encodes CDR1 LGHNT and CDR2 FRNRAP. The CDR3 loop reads CASGLSYTLGLNSPLHF. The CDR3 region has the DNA TGTGCTAGTGGTTTGTCCTACACACTAGGGCTAAATTCACCCCTCCACTTT.

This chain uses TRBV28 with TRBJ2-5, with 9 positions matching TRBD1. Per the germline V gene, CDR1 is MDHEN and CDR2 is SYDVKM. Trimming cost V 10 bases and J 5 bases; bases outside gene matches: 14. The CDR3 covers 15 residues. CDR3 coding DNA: TGTGCCAACTGCCAGAACAGGGGGCGCTTGGAGACCCAGTACTTC. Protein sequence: CANCQNRGRLETQYF.

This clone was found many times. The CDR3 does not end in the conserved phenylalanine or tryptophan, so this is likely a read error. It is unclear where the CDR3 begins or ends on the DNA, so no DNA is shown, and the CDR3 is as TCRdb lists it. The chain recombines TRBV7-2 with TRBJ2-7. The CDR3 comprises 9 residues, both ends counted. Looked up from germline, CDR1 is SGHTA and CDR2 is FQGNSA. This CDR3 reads CASSLITVS.

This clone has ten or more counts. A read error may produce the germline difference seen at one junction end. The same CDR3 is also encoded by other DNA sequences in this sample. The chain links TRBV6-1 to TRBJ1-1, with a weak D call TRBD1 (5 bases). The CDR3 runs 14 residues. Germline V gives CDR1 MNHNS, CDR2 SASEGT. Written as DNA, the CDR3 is TGTGCCAGCTGTGAAATATGGGGCGACACTGAAGCTTTCTTT. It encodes CASCEIWGDTEAFF.

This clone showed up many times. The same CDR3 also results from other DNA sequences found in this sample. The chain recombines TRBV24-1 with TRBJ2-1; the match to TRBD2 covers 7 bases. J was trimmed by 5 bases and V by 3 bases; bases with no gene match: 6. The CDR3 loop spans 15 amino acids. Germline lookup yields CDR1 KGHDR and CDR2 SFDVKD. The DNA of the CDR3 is TGTGCCACCAGTGATCTTGGGCTAGCGGACAATGAGCAGTTCTTC. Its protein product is CATSDLGLADNEQFF.

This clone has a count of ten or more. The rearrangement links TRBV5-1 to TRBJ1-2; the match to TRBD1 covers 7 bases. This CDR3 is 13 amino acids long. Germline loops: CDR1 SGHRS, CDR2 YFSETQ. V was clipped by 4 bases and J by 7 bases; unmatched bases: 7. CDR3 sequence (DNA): TGCGCCAGCAGCCTCCAGGGGGTACGTGGCTACACCTTC. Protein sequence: CASSLQGVRGYTF.

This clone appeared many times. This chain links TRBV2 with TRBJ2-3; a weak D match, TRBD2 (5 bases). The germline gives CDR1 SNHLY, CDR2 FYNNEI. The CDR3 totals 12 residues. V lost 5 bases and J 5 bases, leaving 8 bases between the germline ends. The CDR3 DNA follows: TGTGCCAGCAGTACGGGAATAGATACGCAGTATTTT. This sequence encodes CASSTGIDTQYF.

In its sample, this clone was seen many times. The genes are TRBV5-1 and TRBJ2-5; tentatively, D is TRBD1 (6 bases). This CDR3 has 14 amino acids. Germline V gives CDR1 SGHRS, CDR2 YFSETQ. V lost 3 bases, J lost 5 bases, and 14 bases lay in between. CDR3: CASSSGHLGETQYF. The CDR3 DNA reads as TGCGCCAGCAGCTCGGGACACCTAGGGGAGACCCAGTACTTC.

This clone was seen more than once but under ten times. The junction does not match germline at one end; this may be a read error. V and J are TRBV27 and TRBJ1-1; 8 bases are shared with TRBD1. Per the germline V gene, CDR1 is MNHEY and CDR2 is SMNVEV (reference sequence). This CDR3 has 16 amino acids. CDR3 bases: TGTGCCGGCAGGGTAACAGGGGGTGGGATGAACACTGAAGCTTTCTTT. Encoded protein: CAGRVTGGGMNTEAFF.

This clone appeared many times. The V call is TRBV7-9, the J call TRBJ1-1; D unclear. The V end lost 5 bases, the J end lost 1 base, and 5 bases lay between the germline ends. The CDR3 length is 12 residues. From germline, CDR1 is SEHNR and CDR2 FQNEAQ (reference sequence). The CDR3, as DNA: TGTGCCAGCAGCATCGGGAACACTGAAGCTTTCTTT. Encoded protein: CASSIGNTEAFF.